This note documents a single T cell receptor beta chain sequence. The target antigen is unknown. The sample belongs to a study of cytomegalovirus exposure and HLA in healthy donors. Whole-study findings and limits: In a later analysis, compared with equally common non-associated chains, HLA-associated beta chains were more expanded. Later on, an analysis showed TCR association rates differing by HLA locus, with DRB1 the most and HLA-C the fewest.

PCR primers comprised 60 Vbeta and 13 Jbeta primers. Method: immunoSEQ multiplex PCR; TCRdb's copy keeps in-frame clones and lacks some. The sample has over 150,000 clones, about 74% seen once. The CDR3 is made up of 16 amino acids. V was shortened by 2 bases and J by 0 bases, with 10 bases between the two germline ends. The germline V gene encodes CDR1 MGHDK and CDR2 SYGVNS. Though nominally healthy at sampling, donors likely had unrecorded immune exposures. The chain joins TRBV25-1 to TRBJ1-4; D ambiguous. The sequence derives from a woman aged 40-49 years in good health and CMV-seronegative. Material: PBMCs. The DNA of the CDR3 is TGTGCCAGCAGTGAAGCCGGAGGTGCAACTAATGAAAAACTGTTTTTT. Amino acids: CASSEAGGATNEKLFF.